This T cell receptor beta chain was captured by sequencing in a study of graft-versus-host responses after intestinal transplantation. On the study more broadly: Isolated intestinal, liver-intestinal, or multivisceral transplants were what recipients had. For two to four years after anti-thymocyte globulin induction, all recipients took tacrolimus and steroids. Study-level points and caveats: Graft-versus-host to host-versus-graft clonal ratios in allografts were high in patients with graft-donor T cell macrochimerism. Early declines in HvG clones that occurred post-transplant were associated with peak circulating GvH clone levels.

Only in-frame clones appear in the TCRdb table, and some are missing; sequencing was by immunoSEQ multiplex PCR. This table has some 95,000 clones, roughly 90% appearing once. The CDR3 has 12 residues. Germline loops: CDR1 SGHKS, CDR2 YYEKEE (reference sequence). As for this clone: What it binds is not known.

This clonotype originated in a human donor who received an intestinal transplant. This material consisted of unstimulated CD8+ T cells sorted from spleen or lymph node cells, taken before intestinal transplant. The rearrangement links TRBV5-5 to TRBJ1-1; TRBD1 matches at 8 bases. In DNA form, the CDR3 reads TGTGCGACCCAGGGGGCGTACACTGAAGCTTTCTTT. Protein sequence: CATQGAYTEAFF.